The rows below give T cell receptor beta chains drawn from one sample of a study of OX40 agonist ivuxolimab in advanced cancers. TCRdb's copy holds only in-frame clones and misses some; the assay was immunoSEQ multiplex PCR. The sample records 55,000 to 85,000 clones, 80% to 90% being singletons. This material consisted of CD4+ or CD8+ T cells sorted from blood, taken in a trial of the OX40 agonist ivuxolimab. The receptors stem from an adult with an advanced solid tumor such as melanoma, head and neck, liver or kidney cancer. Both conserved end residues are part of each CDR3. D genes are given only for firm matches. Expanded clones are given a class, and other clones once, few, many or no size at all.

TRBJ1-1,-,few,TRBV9,CASSVDMGWNTEAFF,TGTGCCAGCAGCGTAGATATGGGATGGAACACTGAAGCTTTCTTT
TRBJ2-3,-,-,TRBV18,CASSPRDSRTDTQYF,TGTGCCAGCTCCCCGCGGGACAGCCGCACAGATACGCAGTATTTT
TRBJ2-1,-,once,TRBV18,CASSPLASYNEQFF,TGTGCCAGCTCACCACTGGCGTCCTACAATGAGCAGTTCTTC
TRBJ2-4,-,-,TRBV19,CASRNGHIQYF,TGTGCCAGTAGGAATGGGCACATTCAGTACTTC
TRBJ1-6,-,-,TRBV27,CASSLSSGGLASSPLHF,TGTGCCAGCAGTTTATCGTCGGGGGGCCTGGCTTCTTCACCCCTCCACTTT
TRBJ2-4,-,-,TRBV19,CASSSGLGAGGNIQYF,TGTGCCAGTAGTTCAGGTCTAGGGGCCGGTGGAAACATTCAGTACTTC
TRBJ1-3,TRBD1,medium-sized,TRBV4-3,CASSQVSGTGKDTIYF,TGCGCCAGCAGCCAAGTTTCGGGGACAGGGAAAGACACCATATATTTT
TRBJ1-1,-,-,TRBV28,CASSWLDTEAFF,TGTGCCAGCAGCTGGCTAGACACTGAAGCTTTCTTT
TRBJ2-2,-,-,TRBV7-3,CASSFDRASTGELFF,TGTGCCAGCAGCTTTGACAGAGCCAGCACCGGGGAGCTGTTTTTT
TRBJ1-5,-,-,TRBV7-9,CASSLMGGNQPQHF,TGTGCCAGCAGCTTAATGGGGGGAAATCAGCCCCAGCATTTT
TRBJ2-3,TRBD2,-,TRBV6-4,CASSSSGINTDTQYF,TGTGCCAGCAGTTCTAGCGGGATCAACACAGATACGCAGTATTTT
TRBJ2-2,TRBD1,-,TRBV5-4,CASRPDRGTTGELFF,TGTGCCAGCAGACCCGACAGGGGGACCACCGGGGAGCTGTTTTTT
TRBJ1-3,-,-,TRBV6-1,CASSEALWYSSGNTIYF,TGTGCCAGCAGTGAAGCCCTATGGTACAGCTCTGGAAACACCATATATTTT
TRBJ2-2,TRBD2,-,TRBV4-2,CASSPRRASGGAGELFF,TGTGCCAGCAGCCCCCGGAGGGCTAGCGGGGGGGCCGGGGAGCTGTTTTTT
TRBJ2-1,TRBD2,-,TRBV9,CASSPPALAGGAYNEQFF,TGTGCCAGCAGCCCACCCGCCCTCGCGGGAGGCGCCTACAATGAGCAGTTCTTC
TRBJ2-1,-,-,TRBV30,CAWGLSLNEQFF,TGTGCCTGGGGGTTGAGCTTAAATGAGCAGTTCTTC
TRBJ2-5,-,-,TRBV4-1,CASSQGRGWETQYF,TGCGCCAGCAGCCAAGGGAGGGGTTGGGAGACCCAGTACTTC
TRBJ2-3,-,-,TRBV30,CAWSRGGMIGTDTQYF,TGTGCCTGGAGCAGGGGGGGGATGATTGGCACAGATACGCAGTATTTT
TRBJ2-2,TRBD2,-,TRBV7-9,CASSPSRRGGGTGELFF,TGTGCCAGCAGCCCCAGCCGGCGGGGGGGCGGAACCGGGGAGCTGTTTTTT
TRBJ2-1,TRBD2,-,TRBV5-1,CASSPSFQGGGRGGLNEQFF,TGCGCCAGCAGCCCCTCCTTTCAGGGAGGTGGGCGGGGGGGCCTCAATGAGCAGTTCTTC
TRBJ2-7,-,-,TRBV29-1,CSVAATPGSRAGEQYF,TGCAGCGTTGCCGCTACTCCTGGGTCTCGCGCTGGGGAGCAGTACTTC
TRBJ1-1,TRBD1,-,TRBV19,CASRDRPNTEAFF,TGTGCCAGTAGGGACAGGCCTAACACTGAAGCTTTCTTT
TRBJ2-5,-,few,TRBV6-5,CASSYSVGGGGGTQYF,TGTGCCAGCAGTTACTCGGTCGGGGGAGGAGGGGGGACCCAGTACTTC
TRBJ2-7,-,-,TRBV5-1,CASSLPGGPYEQYF,TGCGCCAGCAGCTTGCCTGGCGGTCCCTACGAGCAGTACTTC
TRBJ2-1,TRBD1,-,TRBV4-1,CASSQAGQGLSNEQFF,TGCGCCAGCAGCCAAGCGGGACAGGGGCTTTCCAATGAGCAGTTCTTC
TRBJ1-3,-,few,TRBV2,CASSRSSSGNTIYF,TGTGCCAGCAGCCGCAGCTCCTCTGGAAACACCATATATTTT
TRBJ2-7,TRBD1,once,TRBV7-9,CASSLFAGGSSYEQYF,TGTGCCAGCAGCTTATTCGCAGGGGGAAGCTCCTACGAGCAGTACTTC
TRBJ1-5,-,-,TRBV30,CAWSVLSNQPQHF,TGTGCCTGGAGTGTACTTAGCAATCAGCCCCAGCATTTT
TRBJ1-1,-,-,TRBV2,CASSEAAVESTEAFF,TGTGCCAGCAGTGAAGCGGCCGTTGAGTCCACTGAAGCTTTCTTT
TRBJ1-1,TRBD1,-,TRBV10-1,CASSAGTGNTEAFF,TGCGCCAGCAGTGCCGGGACAGGCAACACTGAAGCTTTCTTT
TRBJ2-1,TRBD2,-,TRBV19,CASSLGGAYNEQFF,TGTGCCAGTAGCCTGGGGGGGGCCTACAATGAGCAGTTCTTC
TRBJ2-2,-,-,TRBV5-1,CASSLTPSANTGELFF,TGCGCCAGCAGCTTGACCCCATCCGCGAACACCGGGGAGCTGTTTTTT
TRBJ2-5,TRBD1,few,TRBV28,CASIPGQGYQETQYF,TGTGCCAGCATTCCGGGACAGGGATACCAAGAGACCCAGTACTTC
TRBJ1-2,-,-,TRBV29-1,CSVVSGASNGYTF,TGCAGCGTTGTGTCGGGCGCTTCTAATGGCTACACCTTC
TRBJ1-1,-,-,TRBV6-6,CASSYLQPGEAFF,TGTGCCAGCAGTTACTTACAGCCCGGGGAAGCTTTCTTT
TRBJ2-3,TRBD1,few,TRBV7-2,CASGDRGTDTQYF,TGTGCCAGCGGGGACAGGGGCACAGATACGCAGTATTTT
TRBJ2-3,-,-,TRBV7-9,CASSLIQGTDTQYF,TGTGCCAGCAGCTTAATACAGGGCACAGATACGCAGTATTTT
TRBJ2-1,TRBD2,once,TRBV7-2,CASSWTSGAYNEQFF,TGTGCCAGCAGCTGGACTAGCGGGGCCTACAATGAGCAGTTCTTC
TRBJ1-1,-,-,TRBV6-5,CASSYRLAWNTEAFF,TGTGCCAGCAGTTATCGGTTAGCTTGGAACACTGAAGCTTTCTTT
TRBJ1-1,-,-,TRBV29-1,CSVSDGDTEAFF,TGCAGCGTTTCCGATGGGGACACTGAAGCTTTCTTT
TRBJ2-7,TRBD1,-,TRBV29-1,CSATATGTGGHEQYF,TGCAGCGCTACCGCCACCGGGACAGGGGGCCACGAGCAGTACTTC